The rows below give T cell receptor beta chains drawn from one sample of a study of cytomegalovirus exposure and HLA in healthy donors. This table comes from immunoSEQ multiplex PCR, and its TCRdb copy is limited to in-frame clones, with some not included. The sample yields about 53,000 clones, roughly 92% seen once. Sequenced: PBMCs. The receptors were sampled from a man aged 18 to 35 in good health and CMV-seronegative. The CDR3 runs from the conserved cysteine through the conserved F or W. A D gene is named only where the DNA matches it firmly. The listing skips clone size in some rows; elsewhere it reads once, few, many or a size class.

size,D,V,J,DNA,CDR3
.,TRBD1,TRBV30,TRBJ1-1,TGTGCCAGCAGACAGGGGGCGCGATCTGAAGCTTTCTTT,CASRQGARSEAFF
.,TRBD1,TRBV5-6,TRBJ1-3,TGTGCCAGCAGCTTGCAGGGACAGCCTCCGCCCGGGGGAAACACCATATATTTT,CASSLQGQPPPGGNTIYF
.,.,TRBV9,TRBJ1-5,TGTGCCAGCAGCCCGGGGGGAAGGGAAAGCAATCAGCCCCAGCATTTT,CASSPGGRESNQPQHF
.,TRBD1,TRBV9,TRBJ2-1,TGTGCCAGCAGCAACCGGGACAGGGGAAATGAGCAGTTCTTC,CASSNRDRGNEQFF
.,.,TRBV7-9,TRBJ1-3,TGTGCCAGCAGCTTTGACAGCTTCTCTGGAAACACCATATATTTT,CASSFDSFSGNTIYF
.,.,TRBV6-5,TRBJ1-2,TGTGCCAGCAGTTACCCAGGGGATTCGGCCTATGGCTACACCTTC,CASSYPGDSAYGYTF
.,.,TRBV5-1,TRBJ2-5,TGCGCCAGCAGCACAACAGGAGAAGAGACCCAGTACTTC,CASSTTGEETQYF
.,TRBD2,TRBV27,TRBJ2-3,TGTGCCAGCAGTTTAATGGCTAGCGGGAGTAAAGATACGCAGTATTTT,CASSLMASGSKDTQYF
.,TRBD2,TRBV9,TRBJ2-1,TGTGCCAGCAGCGTACGGTGGGCGGGAGACAATGAGCAGTTCTTC,CASSVRWAGDNEQFF
.,TRBD1,TRBV2,TRBJ2-2,TGTGCCAGTGGGACAGCGAACACCGGGGAGCTGTTTTTT,CASGTANTGELFF
.,TRBD2,TRBV14,TRBJ2-3,TGTGCCAGCAGCCTGATAAGACCACCCGGGGGGACAGATACGCAGTATTTT,CASSLIRPPGGTDTQYF
.,TRBD1,TRBV9,TRBJ1-1,TGTGCCAGCAGCGGGCGACAGGGGGCGAACCCGAGAGAAGCTTTCTTT,CASSGRQGANPREAFF
.,TRBD2,TRBV7-3,TRBJ2-7,TGTGCCAGCAGCACGACTAGCGGGATTAGACCTTCCTACGAGCAGTACTTC,CASSTTSGIRPSYEQYF
.,.,TRBV4-2,TRBJ1-5,TGTGCCAGCAGCACACAGGGAGGGGAGAGCAATCAGCCCCAGCATTTT,CASSTQGGESNQPQHF
.,TRBD1,TRBV30,TRBJ2-2,TGTGCCTGGACGGGGACAGGGAACACCGGGGAGCTGTTTTTT,CAWTGTGNTGELFF
.,.,TRBV11-3,TRBJ2-5,TGTGCCAGCAGCTTCACCCTTGGGACCGCCCGGGACAACCAGTACTTC,CASSFTLGTARDNQYF
.,TRBD1,TRBV28,TRBJ2-1,TGTGCCAGCAGCTTCGGGACAGGGAGAGATGAGCAGTTCTTC,CASSFGTGRDEQFF
.,.,TRBV18,TRBJ2-5,TGTGCCAGCTCACCACACAGACAAGAGACCCAGTACTTC,CASSPHRQETQYF
.,.,TRBV4-2,TRBJ2-7,TGTGCCAGCAGCCAAGATTGGAGCGAGAGCTCCTACGAGCAGTACTTC,CASSQDWSESSYEQYF
.,.,TRBV9,TRBJ2-1,TGTGCCAGCAGCGTAGGGGGGTTGGGAGGATACAATGAGCAGTTCTTC,CASSVGGLGGYNEQFF
.,.,TRBV6-5,TRBJ1-2,TGTGCCAGCAGTTACGCGGATAACTATGGCTACACCTTC,CASSYADNYGYTF
.,.,TRBV6-1,TRBJ2-7,TGTGCCAGCAGTGAACAACTAACCTACGAGCAGTACTTC,CASSEQLTYEQYF
.,.,TRBV23-1,TRBJ2-7,TGCGCCAGCAGTCAATGGGCCAGGATTACCTACGAGCAGTACTTC,CASSQWARITYEQYF
.,TRBD2,TRBV2,TRBJ2-2,TGTGCCAGCAGTGGCCCGTTGACTAGCGGGAGTACCACCGGGGAGCTGTTTTTT,CASSGPLTSGSTTGELFF
.,.,TRBV6-5,TRBJ2-3,TGTGCCAGCAGTTACTCATCCGGGAGAGATACGCAGTATTTT,CASSYSSGRDTQYF
.,.,TRBV28,TRBJ1-5,TGTGCCAGCAGTTTGGCAGTACTCGGGACATCGTCGCCCCAGCATTTT,CASSLAVLGTSSPQHF
.,TRBD1,TRBV27,TRBJ2-1,TGTGCCAGCAGCCACCGACAGGGCTCCTACAATGAGCAGTTCTTC,CASSHRQGSYNEQFF
once,TRBD2,TRBV30,TRBJ2-7,TGTGCCTGGAGTGAAATTCGAATAGCGGGAGGGTTATACGAGCAGTACTTC,CAWSEIRIAGGLYEQYF
few,.,TRBV6-5,TRBJ2-7,TGTGCCAGCAGAGGGGGAGCCCTGGGCGAGCAGTACTTC,CASRGGALGEQYF
.,.,TRBV25-1,TRBJ2-3,TGTGCCAGCAGTGATGTAGCGCTCACAGATACGCAGTATTTT,CASSDVALTDTQYF
.,.,TRBV30,TRBJ1-4,TGTGCCTGCCAGGGACTAGATAATGAAAAACTGTTTTTT,CACQGLDNEKLFF
.,TRBD1,TRBV10-3,TRBJ1-3,TGTGCCACATCAGAAGGGGGCGGTGGAAACACCATATATTTT,CATSEGGGGNTIYF
.,TRBD2,TRBV11-2,TRBJ2-7,TGTGCCAGCAGCTTAGTTAAGCGGGGGAGCTCCTACGAGCAGTACTTC,CASSLVKRGSSYEQYF
.,.,TRBV27,TRBJ1-3,TGTGCCAGCAGTTTAAATAGCGACTCTGGAAACACCATATATTTT,CASSLNSDSGNTIYF
.,TRBD1,TRBV11-3,TRBJ2-6,TGTGCCAGCAGCACCCGGACAGGGACTGGGGCCAACGTCCTGACTTTC,CASSTRTGTGANVLTF
.,TRBD2,TRBV28,TRBJ2-1,TGTGCCAGCAGCGTGGGACTAGTAAATGAGCAGTTCTTC,CASSVGLVNEQFF
.,TRBD2,TRBV7-8,TRBJ2-1,TGTGCCAGCAGCTTATCTGGTCTAGCGGGATACAATGAGCAGTTCTTC,CASSLSGLAGYNEQFF
.,.,TRBV29-1,TRBJ1-2,TGCAGCGCCGAAGGAAGGGGCCGGAACTATGGCTACACCTTC,CSAEGRGRNYGYTF
.,.,TRBV28,TRBJ2-4,TGTGCCAGCAGTTCCCCCCCGGGGGACATTCAGTACTTC,CASSSPPGDIQYF
.,.,TRBV5-6,TRBJ1-1,TGTGCCAGCAGCCCCGGGAACACTGAAGCTTTCTTT,CASSPGNTEAFF
.,.,TRBV27,TRBJ2-7,TGTGCCAGCAGTCGAGGGATTGAGCAGTACTTC,CASSRGIEQYF
.,.,TRBV6-5,TRBJ1-1,TGTGCCAGCAGTGACCCAGGGGACACTGAAGCTTTCTTT,CASSDPGDTEAFF
.,TRBD2,TRBV9,TRBJ2-1,TGTGCCAGCAGCGTCCGAAGCGGGAGCTCCTACAATGAGCAGTTCTTC,CASSVRSGSSYNEQFF
once,.,TRBV4-3,TRBJ1-2,TGCGCCAGCAGCCAAGAAGGAGGGTTTCGCTATGGCTACACCTTC,CASSQEGGFRYGYTF
once,.,TRBV29-1,TRBJ1-4,TGCAGCGCCGAGGAGGGAAAACTGTTTTTT,CSAEEGKLFF
.,.,TRBV29-1,TRBJ1-1,TGCAGCGTTCAGAGCAATTCGAGGACTGAAGCTTTCTTT,CSVQSNSRTEAFF
.,TRBD2,TRBV10-3,TRBJ2-1,TGTGCCATCAGGGGGGAAAGACTAGCGGACTCCTACAATGAGCAGTTCTTC,CAIRGERLADSYNEQFF
.,TRBD1,TRBV7-9,TRBJ2-7,TGTGCCAGCAGCTATTGGACAGGGGTCCAAGAGCAGTACTTC,CASSYWTGVQEQYF
.,.,TRBV6-6,TRBJ2-1,TGTGCCAGCACTGAGCGGGTGAGCAACAATGAGCAGTTCTTC,CASTERVSNNEQFF
once,.,TRBV20-1,TRBJ2-1,TGCAGTGCTGAACGGGGGAATGAGCAGTTCTTC,CSAERGNEQFF
.,TRBD2,TRBV18,TRBJ2-1,TGTGCCAGCTCACCACCTAGCGGGAGATACAATGAGCAGTTCTTC,CASSPPSGRYNEQFF
.,.,TRBV5-1,TRBJ2-4,TGCGCCAGCAGCTTGGAGGCAGGGCAAGGCATTCAGTACTTC,CASSLEAGQGIQYF
.,TRBD2,TRBV28,TRBJ2-5,TGTGCCAGCAGTTTACGCGGGAGGAAAGAGACCCAGTACTTC,CASSLRGRKETQYF
.,TRBD2,TRBV7-6,TRBJ2-7,TGTGCCAGCAGCCCTAGATCCCTAGCGGGAGCCCACGAGCAGTACTTC,CASSPRSLAGAHEQYF